These 7 T cell receptor beta chains were sequenced from one sample in a study of PD-L1 blockade in urothelial cancer. Time point denoted: pretreatment peripheral blood. Sequencing was performed with immunoSEQ multiplex PCR; in TCRdb, only in-frame clones are kept and a portion is missing. The sample includes 50,000 or so clones, about 86% of them seen just once. The sequencing here drew on PBMCs, taken around atezolizumab (anti-PD-L1) treatment. These receptors were obtained from a man aged 55 to 70 with urothelial cancer.

The sample holds a few counts of this clone. This sequence joins TRBV7-9 and TRBJ1-1; D is uncertain. CDR3 length equals 10 residues. V lost 5 bases and J lost 11, with 9 bases in between. Germline lookup yields CDR1 SEHNR and CDR2 FQNEAQ (reference sequence). The DNA of the CDR3 is TGTGCCAGCAGCCACGAGCGTGCTTTCTTT. Encoded protein: CASSHERAFF.

This clone was recorded only once. The V call is TRBV30, the J call TRBJ1-1, with 8 bases lining up with TRBD1. With V trimmed by 3 bases and J by 12 bases, 3 bases remained unmatched. Germline CDR1 and CDR2: GTSNPN and SVGIG (reference sequence). The CDR3 loop spans 10 amino acids. This CDR3 reads CAWRQGVTFF. In DNA, the CDR3 is TGTGCCTGGAGACAGGGGGTAACTTTCTTT.

The rearrangement links TRBV4-1 to TRBJ2-1; 9 bases fit TRBD1. The length of the CDR3 is 15 residues. Germline lookup yields CDR1 MGHRA and CDR2 YSYEKL. Trimming took 2 bases from V and 4 from J; bases not matched to a gene: 3. The CDR3 reads CASSQPGQGYNEQFF. Written as DNA, the CDR3 is TGCGCCAGCAGCCAACCGGGACAGGGTTACAATGAGCAGTTCTTC.

The J gene is TRBJ1-5, the V gene TRBV18; weak D call: TRBD1 (5 bases). CDR3 length equals 17 residues. Germline values: CDR1 KGHSH, CDR2 LQKENI. Trimming stripped 1 base from V and 2 bases from J, with 15 bases between. The CDR3 spells CASSPRPGSDGNQPQHF. CDR3 nucleotide sequence: TGTGCCAGCTCACCACGCCCAGGGTCGGACGGCAATCAGCCCCAGCATTTT.

The chain uses TRBV5-1 and TRBJ1-1; 7 bases align to TRBD1. V dropped 0 bases and J dropped 1; count of bases not matched to a gene: 6. The CDR3 is made up of 16 amino acids. Per germline, CDR1 SGHRS and CDR2 YFSETQ. The CDR3 DNA reads TGCGCCAGCAGCTTGGAGGCGGGACAGCGGAACACTGAAGCTTTCTTT. The encoded protein is CASSLEAGQRNTEAFF.

The V and J genes are TRBV25-1 and TRBJ2-7; the D gene is possibly TRBD2 (5 bases). With 4 bases removed from V and 2 bases from J, the gap between germline ends came to 12 bases. The length of the CDR3 is 14 residues. CDR1 is MGHDK and CDR2 is SYGVNS in the germline V gene. The CDR3 reads CASSALAAPYEQYF. The CDR3 nucleotides are TGTGCCAGCAGTGCGCTAGCCGCACCCTACGAGCAGTACTTC.

The chain joins TRBV7-6 to TRBJ2-2, with a possible D match to TRBD1 (5 bases). Germline CDR1 and CDR2: SGHVS and FNYEAQ. V gave up 2 bases and J gave up 2 bases, with 12 bases separating them. This CDR3 is built from 16 residues. CDR3 loop: CASSLSAGPNTGELFF. As DNA, the CDR3 is TGTGCCAGCAGCTTATCCGCAGGGCCCAACACCGGGGAGCTGTTTTTT.